The 27 T cell receptor beta chains given below trace back to one sample, sequenced in a study of cytomegalovirus exposure and HLA in healthy donors. The PCR used 60 Vbeta and 13 Jbeta primers. Sequencing used immunoSEQ multiplex PCR; TCRdb keeps in-frame clones, though not all of them. The sample holds some 150,000 clones, 83% seen once. Sequenced input: PBMCs. These receptors originate from a man aged 35-49 years in good health and CMV-seronegative.

V and J are TRBV6-5 and TRBJ2-1; 7 bases match TRBD1. This CDR3 is built from 15 residues. V lost 6 bases, J lost 2 bases, and 7 bases stayed unmatched. CDR1 MNHEY and CDR2 SVGAGI come from the germline V gene. The CDR3 DNA is TGTGCCAGCAGAGAAACAGGGGCCCCCTACAATGAGCAGTTCTTC. It yields the protein CASRETGAPYNEQFF.

For this clone: The sample has other DNA sequences that encode this CDR3 too. The V call is TRBV28, the J call TRBJ2-4; D perhaps matches TRBD2 (5 bases). The V and J ends lost 3 bases and 1 base respectively, with 7 bases between them. This CDR3 region has 14 residues. Germline V gene sequence: CDR1 MDHEN, CDR2 SYDVKM. This CDR3 is CASSLGGAKNIQYF. The CDR3 DNA reads as TGTGCCAGCAGTTTGGGCGGGGCCAAAAACATTCAGTACTTC.

This clone was counted a few times. This chain joins TRBV7-9 and TRBJ2-5; 7 nucleotides match TRBD1. Germline V gene data show CDR1 as SEHNR and CDR2 as FQNEAQ (reference sequence). V lost 1 base, J lost 12 bases, and 5 bases stayed unmatched. The CDR3 is 12 residues long. The CDR3 loop is CASSLGDSHEYF. The DNA of the CDR3 is TGTGCCAGCAGCTTAGGGGACAGCCACGAGTACTTC.

The chain links TRBV7-8 to TRBJ2-7, with D possibly matching TRBD2 (6 bases). The germline V and J ends were trimmed by 1 base and 3 bases, with 16 bases remaining between them. The germline CDR1 and CDR2 sequences are SGHVS and FQNEAQ. The CDR3 spans 16 residues. CDR3 bases: TGTGCCAGCAGCTTAGGGAGTGCGGGGATCATCTACGAGCAGTACTTC. It encodes CASSLGSAGIIYEQYF.

The rearrangement uses TRBV18 and TRBJ1-5; D unresolved. CDR1 KGHSH and CDR2 LQKENI come from the germline V gene. Trimming removed 3 bases at V and 4 bases at J, with 13 bases between. This CDR3 is built from 15 residues. The CDR3 sequence: CASSPSSRGNQPQHF. Here the CDR3 DNA reads TGTGCCAGCTCACCTTCGAGCCGGGGAAATCAGCCCCAGCATTTT.

This chain joins TRBV5-4 and TRBJ2-6; 7 positions match TRBD2. The V gene's germline CDR1 is SGHNT and CDR2 YYREEE (reference sequence). The CDR3 consists of 16 residues. After removal of 4 bases from V and 2 bases from J, the junction contained 6 bases not matched to a gene. CDR3 sequence: CASSLILAAGANVLTF. CDR3 nucleotide sequence: TGTGCCAGCAGCCTAATCCTAGCGGCTGGGGCCAACGTCCTGACTTTC.

The chain joins TRBV7-2 to TRBJ2-1, with TRBD2 as a possible D gene (5 bases). The CDR3 is made up of 14 amino acids. The germline gives CDR1 SGHTA, CDR2 FQGNSA. Trimming cost V 0 bases and J 7 bases, with 10 bases left between them. CDR3 nucleotide sequence: TGTGCCAGCAGCTTAGCGAGGCTAGCTAATGAGCAGTTCTTC. Residues: CASSLARLANEQFF.

The genes are TRBV7-3 and TRBJ2-1; TRBD1 is a possible D gene (6 bases). The V gene lost 5 bases and the J gene lost 6 bases, with 17 bases spanning the gap. The germline V gene encodes CDR1 SGHTA and CDR2 FQGTGA. This CDR3 comprises 15 residues. Here the CDR3 DNA reads TGTGCCAGCAGCCTACAGGGCATTGACGGCAATGAGCAGTTCTTC. Amino acids: CASSLQGIDGNEQFF.

As to this clone: Compared with germline, one end of the junction differs, possibly owing to a read error. The J gene is TRBJ1-4, the V gene TRBV2; possibly TRBD1 for D (6 bases). The CDR3 totals 12 residues. Germline values: CDR1 SNHLY, CDR2 FYNNEI. The DNA for the CDR3 is TGTGCCAGCAGTGAAAGGTTAGGGACACCACATTTT. Amino acids: CASSERLGTPHF. The full variable domain, with the rest looked up from reference TRBV2 and TRBJ1-4, is EPEVTQTPSHQVTQMGQEVILRCVPISNHLYFYWYRQILGQKVEFLVSFYNNEISEKSEIFDDQFSVERPDGSNFTLKIRSTKLEDSAMYFCASSERLGTPHFGSGTQLSVL.

V gene TRBV5-4 combines with J gene TRBJ1-2; D gene uncertain. The ends were cut back, 6 bases at V and 2 bases at J, with 8 bases in the middle. Germline V lookup: CDR1 SGHNT, CDR2 YYREEE (reference sequence). The CDR3 runs 12 residues. CDR3 in DNA: TGTGCCAGCACCCAGACAAACTATGGCTACACCTTC. It is translated as CASTQTNYGYTF.

J is TRBJ2-1 and V is TRBV14; 8 nucleotides line up with TRBD1. Unmatched junction bases numbered 6, after V lost 1 base and J lost 16 bases. This CDR3 is built from 12 residues. Germline CDR1 reads SGHDN; CDR2 reads FVKESK. CDR3 protein: CASSQVGDRGFF. The CDR3 DNA follows: TGTGCCAGCAGCCAAGTAGGAGACAGGGGATTCTTC.

The chain links TRBV9 to TRBJ1-5; 10 positions match TRBD1. In germline, CDR1 is SGDLS, CDR2 YYNGEE. This CDR3 is built from 15 residues. The V gene end was trimmed by 0 bases and the J gene end by 5 bases; junction bases not matched to a gene: 2. The CDR3 here is CASSVGQGAYQPQHF. CDR3 nucleotide sequence: TGTGCCAGCAGCGTAGGACAGGGGGCTTATCAGCCCCAGCATTTT.

V and J are TRBV6-1 and TRBJ1-2; D might be TRBD1 (6 bases). CDR3 size: 14 residues. Trimming took off 8 bases at V and 3 bases at J, with 16 bases between the two ends. CDR1 is MNHNS and CDR2 is SASEGT in the germline V gene. This chain's CDR3 is CASEDSPTDYGYTF. The CDR3 bases are TGTGCCAGCGAGGACAGTCCCACCGACTATGGCTACACCTTC.

This clone was seen just once. This chain uses TRBV2 with TRBJ1-5, with D unresolved. V gave up 4 bases and J gave up 2 bases, with 9 bases separating them. Germline assignment: CDR1 SNHLY and CDR2 FYNNEI. The CDR3 extends over 14 amino acids. CDR3 residues: CASSGRIGNQPQHF. The CDR3 coding sequence is TGTGCCAGCAGTGGGAGAATTGGCAATCAGCCCCAGCATTTT.

The chain links TRBV6-5 to TRBJ2-1; 8 positions agree with TRBD2. Germline V gene data show CDR1 as MNHEY and CDR2 as SVGAGI. This CDR3 has 13 residues. With 6 bases clipped from V and 4 bases from J, the junction kept 2 bases outside the gene matches. CDR3 coding DNA: TGTGCCAGCAGGAGCGGGAGTTACAATGAGCAGTTCTTC. It yields the protein CASRSGSYNEQFF.

This chain uses TRBV5-6 with TRBJ2-7, with TRBD1 matching 8 bases. The J segment lost 4 bases and the V segment lost 0 bases, leaving 6 bases of the junction unmatched. This CDR3 spans 15 amino acids. Looked up from germline, CDR1 is SGHDT and CDR2 is YYEEEE. Here the CDR3 reads CASSLAGQGPYEQYF. CDR3 nucleotide sequence: TGTGCCAGCAGCTTGGCCGGACAGGGTCCTTACGAGCAGTACTTC.

Worth noting for this clone: Germline is not matched at one junction end, which may reflect a read error. The V call is TRBV7-9, the J call TRBJ2-3; 11 nucleotides agree with TRBD2. The CDR3 is made up of 17 amino acids. Germline CDR1 is SEHNR and CDR2 is FQNEAQ (reference sequence). The CDR3 DNA sequence: TGTTCCAGCAGCCCCAGCGGACTAGCGGGTATCACAGATACGCAGTATTTT. This codes for CSSSPSGLAGITDTQYF.

The gene calls are TRBV14 and TRBJ1-1, with D maybe TRBD1 (5 bases). The CDR3 loop spans 15 amino acids. Trimming stripped 3 bases from V and 1 base from J, with 12 bases between. In germline, CDR1 is SGHDN, CDR2 FVKESK. The CDR3: CASSQRRDSNTEAFF. The CDR3 bases are TGTGCCAGCAGCCAGAGACGGGACTCGAACACTGAAGCTTTCTTT.

CDR3 residues: CASSLSWQGYGYTF. In DNA, the CDR3 is TGTGCCAGCAGTTTATCGTGGCAGGGCTATGGCTACACCTTC. The chain has TRBV27 and TRBJ1-2; D is perhaps TRBD1 (5 bases). Germline lookup yields CDR1 MNHEY and CDR2 SMNVEV (reference sequence). This CDR3 spans 14 amino acids. The ends were cut back, 0 bases at V and 4 bases at J, with 9 bases in the middle.

The CDR3: CASSEGGGQENIQYF. DNA for the CDR3: TGTGCCAGCAGTGAAGGGGGGGGACAGGAAAACATTCAGTACTTC. This chain connects TRBV2 to TRBJ2-4; D is perhaps TRBD1 (8 bases). V gave up 1 base and J gave up 5 bases, with 12 bases separating them. The CDR3 has 15 amino acids. Germline CDR1 reads SNHLY; CDR2 reads FYNNEI.

V usage is TRBV7-9 and J usage is TRBJ2-1; 12 bases line up with TRBD2. The germline V gene has CDR1 SEHNR and CDR2 FQNEAQ (reference sequence). The CDR3 loop spans 15 amino acids. V was clipped by 4 bases and J by 6 bases; unmatched bases: 4. In DNA form, the CDR3 reads TGTGCCAGCAGCTCCCCTAGCGGGAGGGCCAATGAGCAGTTCTTC. Residues: CASSSPSGRANEQFF. The whole variable domain, remainder taken from reference TRBV7-9 and TRBJ2-1, is DTGVSQNPRHKITKRGQNVTFRCDPISEHNRLYWYRQTLGQGPEFLTYFQNEAQLEKSRLLSDRFSAERPKGSFSTLEIQRTEQGDSAMYLCASSSPSGRANEQFFGPGTRLTVL.

The chain carries TRBV5-4 and TRBJ2-3; D is uncertain. This CDR3 has 14 amino acids. V lost 0 bases and J 2 bases, leaving 7 bases between the germline ends. Looked up from germline, CDR1 is SGHNT and CDR2 is YYREEE (reference sequence). As DNA, the CDR3 is TGTGCCAGCAGCTTGGACAGTAACACAGATACGCAGTATTTT. Protein sequence: CASSLDSNTDTQYF.

The CDR3 sequence: CASSVTGTAGELFF. In DNA, the CDR3 is TGTGCCAGTAGCGTGACAGGGACTGCCGGGGAGCTGTTTTTT. The rearrangement uses TRBV19 and TRBJ2-2, with D tentatively TRBD1 (7 bases). The germline CDR1 and CDR2 sequences are LNHDA and SQIVND (reference sequence). The CDR3 spans 14 residues. Trimming cost V 6 bases and J 6 bases, with 14 bases left between them. Looking up the rest from reference TRBV19 and TRBJ2-2 gives the full variable domain: DGGITQSPKYLFRKEGQNVTLSCEQNLNHDAMYWYRQDPGQGLRLIYYSQIVNDFQKGDIAEGYSVSREKKESFPLTVTSAQKNPTAFYLCASSVTGTAGELFFGEGSRLTVL.

The chain has TRBV6-6 and TRBJ1-1; D perhaps matches TRBD1 (6 bases). CDR3 length: 14 amino acids. Trimming stripped 2 bases from V and 4 bases from J, with 11 bases between. CDR1 is MNHNY and CDR2 is SVGAGI in the germline V gene (reference sequence). CDR3 DNA: TGTGCCAGCAGTTACGTGGGGGGGCCCACTGAAGCTTTCTTT. Its protein product is CASSYVGGPTEAFF.

The V gene is TRBV25-1, the J gene TRBJ1-2, with D hard to call. CDR3 length: 12 residues. V was pared by 3 bases and J by 5 bases, with 7 bases between. Germline V gives CDR1 MGHDK, CDR2 SYGVNS. The CDR3 nucleotides read TGTGCCAGCAGTGACACAAGATATGGCTACACCTTC. Translated, it gives CASSDTRYGYTF.

The CDR3 is CASSDRDRDWGYTF. CDR3 in DNA: TGTGCCAGCAGCGACCGGGACAGGGATTGGGGCTACACCTTC. V gene TRBV5-4 combines with J gene TRBJ1-2, with 9 bases identical to TRBD1. Germline loops: CDR1 SGHNT, CDR2 YYREEE (reference sequence). The CDR3 sequence is 14 residues long. V was pared by 4 bases and J by 8 bases, with 9 bases of the junction left unmatched.

The rearrangement uses TRBV5-1 and TRBJ2-7, with D possibly matching TRBD1 (6 bases). From germline, CDR1 is SGHRS and CDR2 YFSETQ. V was trimmed by 3 bases and J by 2 bases, leaving 9 bases between them. This CDR3 has 13 residues. CDR3 DNA sequence: TGCGCCAGCAGCTCACAGGGCCCCTACGAGCAGTACTTC. This codes for CASSSQGPYEQYF.